This TCR beta chain was sequenced during a study of blood T cell repertoires in COVID-19. Study in general: Spain, Italy and the United States supplied samples that represented acute and convalescent COVID-19. In each case, the material was cDNA or gDNA derived from T cells, B-cell-depleted T cells, or PBMCs.

Authors' analysis steps: The assay estimated nucleated cells by amplifying reference gene primers. Assay: immunoSEQ multiplex PCR; the TCRdb copy retains only in-frame clones and omits some. V, J and clone size are taken as reported in that table, and D and trimming were inferred from the DNA itself. The repertoire holds under 85,000 clones, with about three quarters as singletons. Germline V lookup: CDR1 SGHKS, CDR2 YYEKEE (reference sequence). The CDR3 has 16 amino acids. Unmatched junction bases numbered 12, after V lost 5 bases and J lost 2 bases. This TCR came from a human donor in a cohort sampled during active COVID-19. Sequenced: peripheral blood. V and J are TRBV5-5 and TRBJ1-2; TRBD1 matches 7 bases. The CDR3 DNA reads TGTGCCAGCAGGGGACAGCCAGTTACTGTAAACTATGGCTACACCTTC. Protein product: CASRGQPVTVNYGYTF.